The 10 T cell receptor beta chains listed next were all sequenced from one sample in a study of human T cells and chemical hapten exposure. From the RACE reads, TCRdb called clonotypes with MiXCR, one entry per CDR3 protein. The data hold some 77,000 distinct CDR3 sequences, with about 8.6% observed a single time. Time point noted: healthy volunteer bleed at 6 weeks. RNA extraction used unfractionated whole blood as the source of total RNA. Sequenced input: whole blood. Every receptor here comes from a female donor in good health. Some clones in this sample may be carry-over from other donors' samples.

The chain uses TRBV2 and TRBJ1-5, with D maybe TRBD1 (6 bases). Trimming left V 4 bases short and J 4 bases short, with 8 bases between. Germline CDR1 reads SNHLY; CDR2 reads FYNNEI. The CDR3 is 13 amino acids. Written as DNA, the CDR3 is TGTGCCAGCAGTGGGACAGAGAATCAGCCCCAGCATTTT. Translating it yields CASSGTENQPQHF.

There are a few counts of this clonotype. The chain couples TRBV5-1 to TRBJ2-7, with 14 bases aligning to TRBD2. V lost 0 bases, J lost 3 bases, and 17 bases stayed unmatched. Looked up from germline, CDR1 is SGHRS and CDR2 is YFSETQ. The CDR3 extends over 21 amino acids. Here the CDR3 DNA reads TGCGCCAGCAGCTTGGCTTTTTGGGGTGCCGGGACTAGCGGGGGACTCTACGAGCAGTACTTC. This encodes CASSLAFWGAGTSGGLYEQYF.

Ten or more counts support this clonotype. The chain's CDR3 is CSARAGGDHTDTQYF. For the CDR3, the DNA is TGCAGTGCTAGGGCCGGAGGGGACCACACAGATACGCAGTATTTT. The V and J genes are TRBV20-1 and TRBJ2-3, with a possible D match to TRBD2 (6 bases). V lost 3 bases to trimming and J lost 2 bases, with 15 bases between them. This CDR3 is built from 15 residues. Germline assignment: CDR1 DFQATT and CDR2 SNEGSKA (reference sequence).

This clonotype showed up many times. The chain carries TRBV12-3 or TRBV12-4 and TRBJ2-1; TRBD2 agrees at 11 bases. The junction had 6 bases not matched to a gene; V was cut back by 6 bases and J by 8 bases. This CDR3 spans 14 amino acids. As DNA, the CDR3 is TGTGCCAGCAGCGAGGGACTAGCGGTCGATGAGCAGTTCTTC. Its translation is CASSEGLAVDEQFF.

This clonotype was seen a few times. The rearrangement joins TRBV6-1 to TRBJ2-1; 9 bases agree with TRBD1. CDR3 size: 14 residues. From germline, CDR1 is MNHNS and CDR2 SASEGT. The trim removed 9 bases at V and 7 bases at J, leaving 10 bases unmatched. CDR3 in amino acids: CASLTGGIGNEQFF. CDR3 DNA: TGTGCCAGTCTAACAGGGGGCATTGGGAATGAGCAGTTCTTC.

The chain carries TRBV7-9 and TRBJ2-5; no definite D call. The CDR3 is 12 residues long. Looked up from germline, CDR1 is SEHNR and CDR2 is FQNEAQ (reference sequence). V was clipped by 6 bases and J by 6 bases, with 11 bases between them. The CDR3 region has the DNA TGTGCCAGCAGTTTTGTTTCAAAGACCCAGTACTTC. This codes for CASSFVSKTQYF.

The chain employs TRBV5-1 and TRBJ2-7; TRBD1 might be the D (6 bases). V was clipped by 0 bases and J by 5 bases, with 9 bases between them. There are 13 residues in the CDR3. Germline CDR1 is SGHRS and CDR2 is YFSETQ. As DNA, the CDR3 is TGCGCCAGCAGCTTGGAACCAGGGGACGAGCAGTACTTC. Residues: CASSLEPGDEQYF.

The chain uses TRBV2 and TRBJ1-3, with D uncertain. V lost 5 bases to trimming and J lost 4 bases, with 6 bases between them. CDR1 and CDR2 (germline): SNHLY, FYNNEI. This CDR3 has 12 amino acids. The CDR3 loop reads CASSSFGNTIYF. CDR3 nucleotide sequence: TGTGCCAGCAGTTCCTTCGGAAACACCATATATTTT.

This clonotype was found many times. The rearrangement links TRBV29-1 to TRBJ2-1, with 10 bases that match TRBD1. The ends lost 2 bases at V and 4 bases at J; junction bases unmatched: 8. Germline V gene lookup returns CDR1 SQVTM and CDR2 ANQGSEA. The CDR3 is 16 amino acids. The CDR3 reads CSVEPLTGGAYNEQFF. CDR3 nucleotide sequence: TGCAGCGTTGAACCTCTGACAGGGGGCGCGTACAATGAGCAGTTCTTC.

The V and J genes are TRBV6-2 or TRBV6-3 and TRBJ2-6; D may be TRBD2 (6 bases). Germline assignment: CDR1 MNHEY and CDR2 SVGEGT. V was shortened by 5 bases and J by 0 bases, with 17 bases between the two germline ends. CDR3 length: 18 amino acids. The CDR3 nucleotides read TGTGCCAGCAGTCCTACCGGGACTGCATACTCTGGGGCCAACGTCCTGACTTTC. This translates into CASSPTGTAYSGANVLTF.